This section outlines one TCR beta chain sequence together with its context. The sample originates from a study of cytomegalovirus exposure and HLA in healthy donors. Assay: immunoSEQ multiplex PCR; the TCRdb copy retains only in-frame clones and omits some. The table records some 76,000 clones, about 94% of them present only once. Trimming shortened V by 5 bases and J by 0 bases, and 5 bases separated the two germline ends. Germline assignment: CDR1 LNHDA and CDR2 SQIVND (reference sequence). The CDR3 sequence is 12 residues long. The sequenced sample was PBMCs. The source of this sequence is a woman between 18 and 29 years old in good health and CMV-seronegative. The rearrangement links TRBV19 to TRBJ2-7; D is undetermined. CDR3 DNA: TGTGCCAGTAGTCCCTACTCCTACGAGCAGTACTTC. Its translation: CASSPYSYEQYF.